This section outlines one T cell receptor beta chain sequence together with its context. Its target is not known. The method was immunoSEQ multiplex PCR; TCRdb's version includes in-frame clones alone and lacks a portion of them. The data hold around 140,000 clones, with 70% to 90% observed a single time. The CDR3 sequence is 17 residues long. Trimming removed 4 bases from V and 0 bases from J, with 18 bases in between. Germline CDR1 is MGHDK and CDR2 is SYGVNS. The sample comes from a study of T cell responses to AZD1222 COVID-19 vaccine. Study-wide results and caveats: Recipients of two AZD1222 doses showed rising Spike-specific TCR breadth and depth. Reportedly, close to half of spike-specific TCRs are directed against unmutated variant regions.

This sequence was found in an adult in good health. Here the sequenced sample was peripheral blood, taken on day 0 of AZD1222 vaccination. The rearrangement joins TRBV25-1 to TRBJ1-1, with D perhaps TRBD1 (6 bases). CDR3 protein: CASSAQRGGALNTEAFF. CDR3 bases: TGTGCCAGCAGTGCCCAAAGAGGGGGGGCTTTGAACACTGAAGCTTTCTTT.